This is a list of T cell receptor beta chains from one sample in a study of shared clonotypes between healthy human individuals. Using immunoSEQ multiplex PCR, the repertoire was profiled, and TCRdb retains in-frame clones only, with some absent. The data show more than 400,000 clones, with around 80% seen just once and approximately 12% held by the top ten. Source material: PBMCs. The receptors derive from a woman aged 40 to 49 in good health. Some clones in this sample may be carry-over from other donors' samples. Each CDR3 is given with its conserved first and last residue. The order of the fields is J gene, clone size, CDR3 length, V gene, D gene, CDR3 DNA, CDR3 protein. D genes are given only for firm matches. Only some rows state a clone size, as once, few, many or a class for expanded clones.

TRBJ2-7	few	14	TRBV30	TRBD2	TGTGCCTGGAGTGTGGGGACTAGCTCGTACGAGCAGTACTTC	CAWSVGTSSYEQYF
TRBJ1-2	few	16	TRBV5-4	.	TGTGCCAGCAGCTTGAGGAGTCCGGTTGCTAACTATGGCTACACCTTC	CASSLRSPVANYGYTF
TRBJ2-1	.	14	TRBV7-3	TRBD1	TGTGCCAGCAGCGTGGGACAGGGAGTAGATGAGCAGTTCTTC	CASSVGQGVDEQFF
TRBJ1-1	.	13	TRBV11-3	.	TGTGCCAGCAGCTTAGAGGGTACCGCTGAAGCTTTCTTT	CASSLEGTAEAFF
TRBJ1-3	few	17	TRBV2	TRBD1	TGTGCCAGCAGTGAAAGGACAGGCTCCCCACCCGGAAACACCATATATTTT	CASSERTGSPPGNTIYF
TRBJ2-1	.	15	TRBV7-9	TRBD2	TGTGCCAGCAGCGAGGGACTAGCGGCCTACAATGAGCAGTTCTTC	CASSEGLAAYNEQFF
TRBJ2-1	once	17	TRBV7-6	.	TGTGCCAGCAGCTTATTTGCGGGGGCTGCTTCCTACAATGAGCAGTTCTTC	CASSLFAGAASYNEQFF
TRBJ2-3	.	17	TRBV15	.	TGTGCCACCAGCAGAGATAGGGGTAGCGGAGGAGGAGATACGCAGTATTTT	CATSRDRGSGGGDTQYF
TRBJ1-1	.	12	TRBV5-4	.	TGTGCCAGCAGCTTGGAGAGGTTTGAAGCTTTCTTT	CASSLERFEAFF
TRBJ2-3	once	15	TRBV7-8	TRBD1	TGTGCCAGCAGCTTAGTGGCAGGGACAGTTAGTACGCAGTATTTT	CASSLVAGTVSTQYF
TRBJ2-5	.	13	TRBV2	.	TGTGCCAGCAGTGACCGATCAATAGAGACCCAGTACTTC	CASSDRSIETQYF
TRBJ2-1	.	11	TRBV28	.	TGTGCCAGCAGTTTAGGGGGCGAGCAGTTCTTC	CASSLGGEQFF
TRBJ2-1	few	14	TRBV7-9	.	TGTGCCAGCAGCTTAGGTTATGGGGACGTGGGCCAGTTCTTC	CASSLGYGDVGQFF
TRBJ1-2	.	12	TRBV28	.	TGTGCCACCTGCCCCCCTAACTATGGCTACACCTTC	CATCPPNYGYTF
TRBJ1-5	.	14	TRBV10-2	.	TGCGCCAGCAGTGAGTCGAAAGGGGATCAGCCCCAGCATTTT	CASSESKGDQPQHF
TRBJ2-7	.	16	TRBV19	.	TGTGCCAGCAGTACCCTAGACGGGGCACAGACCTACGAGCAGTACTTC	CASSTLDGAQTYEQYF
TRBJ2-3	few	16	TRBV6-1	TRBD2	TGTGCCAGCAGTGGGGGAGGCGGGAGGGCCACAGATACGCAGTATTTT	CASSGGGGRATDTQYF
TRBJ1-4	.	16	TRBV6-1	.	TGTGCCAGCAGTGAAGCCGCAGGTCTAGGGAATGAAAAACTGTTTTTT	CASSEAAGLGNEKLFF
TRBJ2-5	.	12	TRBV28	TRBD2	TGTGCCAGCAGTCGGGGGGAAGAGACCCAGTACTTC	CASSRGEETQYF
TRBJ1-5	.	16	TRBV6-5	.	TGTGCCAGCAGTTCAATTGGGGGGGCTCTACGGCAGCCCCAGCATTTT	CASSSIGGALRQPQHF
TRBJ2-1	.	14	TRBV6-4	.	TGTGCCAGCAGTTCTTCCGGGACTCACAATGAGCAGTTCTTC	CASSSSGTHNEQFF
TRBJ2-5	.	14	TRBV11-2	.	TGTGCCAGCAGCGTATATATGCTCCAAGAGACCCAGTACTTC	CASSVYMLQETQYF
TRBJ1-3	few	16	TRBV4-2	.	TGTGCCAGCAGCCCAAAAAGCACAGGGATCGGAAACACCATATATTTT	CASSPKSTGIGNTIYF
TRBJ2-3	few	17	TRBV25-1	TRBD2	TGTGCCAGCAGTGGGGGGACTAGCGGGAGATTCGGGGATACGCAGTATTTT	CASSGGTSGRFGDTQYF
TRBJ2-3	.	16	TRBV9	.	TGTGCCAGCACCGGAGTATATGGCGCTTCCTCTGGTACGCAGTATTTT	CASTGVYGASSGTQYF
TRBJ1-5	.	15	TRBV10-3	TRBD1	TGTGCCATCAGTGAGGGACAGGGTAGCAATCAGCCCCAGCATTTT	CAISEGQGSNQPQHF
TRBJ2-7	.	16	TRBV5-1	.	TGCGCCAGCAGCTTGGATCCCGACAGACTCTCCTACGAGCAGTACTTC	CASSLDPDRLSYEQYF
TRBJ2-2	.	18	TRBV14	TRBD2	TGTGCCAGCAGCCCAGGAACACCTAGCGGGGGAAACACCGGGGAGCTGTTTTTT	CASSPGTPSGGNTGELFF
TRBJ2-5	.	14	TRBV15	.	TGTGCCACCAGCAGAGTAGGCAGTTCGGAGACCCAGCACTTC	CATSRVGSSETQHF
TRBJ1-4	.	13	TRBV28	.	TGTGCCAGCAGCCCCGGGACGGTGGAAAAACTGTTTTTT	CASSPGTVEKLFF
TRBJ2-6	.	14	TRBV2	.	TGTGCCAGCAGTGATGCGGCTGGGGCCAACGTCCTGACTTTC	CASSDAAGANVLTF
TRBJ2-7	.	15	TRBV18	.	TGTGCCAGCTCACCACCCAGAGACGTCTCCTACGAGCAGTACTTC	CASSPPRDVSYEQYF
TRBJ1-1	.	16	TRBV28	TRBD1	TGTGCCAGCAGTTCGCCCCTAAGACAGGGTAACACTGAAGCTTTCTTT	CASSSPLRQGNTEAFF
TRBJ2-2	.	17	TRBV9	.	TGTGCCAGCAGCGTAGATCCACCACGGGCGAACACCGGGGAGCTGTTTTTT	CASSVDPPRANTGELFF
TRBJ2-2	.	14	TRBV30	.	TGTGCCTGGAGTGTGAACACCTACACCGGGGAGCTGTTTTTT	CAWSVNTYTGELFF
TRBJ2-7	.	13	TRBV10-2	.	TGCGCCAGCGTTGGCGACCGCTCCTACGAGCAGTACTTC	CASVGDRSYEQYF
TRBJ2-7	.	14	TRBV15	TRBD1	TGTGCCACCAGCAGCGACAGGGGGACCTACGAGCAGTACTTC	CATSSDRGTYEQYF
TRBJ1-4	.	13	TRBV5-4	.	TGTGCCAGCAGCGTGGAGGTAGATGAAAAACTGTTTTTT	CASSVEVDEKLFF
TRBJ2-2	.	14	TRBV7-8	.	TGTGCCACCGCTTCCCTTCAGAACACCGGGGAGCTGTTTTTT	CATASLQNTGELFF
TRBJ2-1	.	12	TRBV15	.	TGTGCCACCAGCTGGACGGGCCTCGAGCAGTTCTTC	CATSWTGLEQFF
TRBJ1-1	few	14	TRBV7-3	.	TGTGCCAGCAGCTCTGGGACCTCGGGAACTGAAGCTTTCTTT	CASSSGTSGTEAFF
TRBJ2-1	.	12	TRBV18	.	TGTGCCAGCTCTCCCGGGCTTAATGAGCAGTTCTTC	CASSPGLNEQFF
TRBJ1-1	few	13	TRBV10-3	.	TGTGCCATCAGTCTGGCAATGAACACTGAAGCTTTCTTT	CAISLAMNTEAFF
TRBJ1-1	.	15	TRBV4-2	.	TGTGCCAGCAGCCAAGCCGATGGGAGTTTCACTGAAGCTTTCTTT	CASSQADGSFTEAFF
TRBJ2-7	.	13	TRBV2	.	TGTGCCAGCAGTGAGCGCAGGAGATACGAGCAGTACTTC	CASSERRRYEQYF